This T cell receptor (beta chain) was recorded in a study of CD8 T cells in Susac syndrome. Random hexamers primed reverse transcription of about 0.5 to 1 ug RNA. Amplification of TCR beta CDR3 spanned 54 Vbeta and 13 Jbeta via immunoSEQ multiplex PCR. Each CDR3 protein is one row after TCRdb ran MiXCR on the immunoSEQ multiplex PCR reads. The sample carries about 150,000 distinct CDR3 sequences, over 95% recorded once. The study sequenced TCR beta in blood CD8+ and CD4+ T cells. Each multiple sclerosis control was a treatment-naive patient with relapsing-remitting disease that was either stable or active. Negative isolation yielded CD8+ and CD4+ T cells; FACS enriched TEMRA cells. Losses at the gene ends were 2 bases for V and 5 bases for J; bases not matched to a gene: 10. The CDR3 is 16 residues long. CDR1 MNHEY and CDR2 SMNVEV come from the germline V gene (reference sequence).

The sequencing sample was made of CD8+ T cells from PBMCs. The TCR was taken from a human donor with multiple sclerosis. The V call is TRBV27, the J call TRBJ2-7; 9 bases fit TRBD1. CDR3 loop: CASSLSGTGRIHEQYF. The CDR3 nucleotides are TGTGCCAGCAGTTTAAGTGGGACAGGGAGGATCCACGAGCAGTACTTC.